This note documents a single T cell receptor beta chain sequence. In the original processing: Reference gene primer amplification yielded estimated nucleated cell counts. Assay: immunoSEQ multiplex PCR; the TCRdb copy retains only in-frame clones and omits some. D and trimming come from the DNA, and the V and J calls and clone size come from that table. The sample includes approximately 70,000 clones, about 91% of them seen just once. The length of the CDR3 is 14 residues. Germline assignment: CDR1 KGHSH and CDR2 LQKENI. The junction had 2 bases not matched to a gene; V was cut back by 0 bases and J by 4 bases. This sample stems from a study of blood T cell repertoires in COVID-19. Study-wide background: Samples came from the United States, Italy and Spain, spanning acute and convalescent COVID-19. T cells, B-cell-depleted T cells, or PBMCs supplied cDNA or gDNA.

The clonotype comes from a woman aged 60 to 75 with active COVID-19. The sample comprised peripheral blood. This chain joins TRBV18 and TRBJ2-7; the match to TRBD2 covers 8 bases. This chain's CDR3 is CASSPPGLVYEQYF. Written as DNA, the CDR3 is TGTGCCAGCTCACCACCGGGACTAGTATACGAGCAGTACTTC.